This T cell receptor beta chain originates from a study of shared clonotypes between healthy human individuals. At the level of the study: Per donor, three plates held CD4 naive cells, three held CD4 memory, two held CD8 naive and one held CD8 memory.

Points from the study as a whole: Unshared clonotypes carried lower generation probabilities than those common to all four donors.

Comment on this clone: Its specificity is not known.

The donors were adults (healthy and HIV-negative) with no recent acute infections or vaccinations. From CD4+ cells came CD45RA+ naive and CD45RA-negative memory subsets. Data came from immunoSEQ multiplex PCR; TCRdb stores just in-frame clones and leaves some out. Of 600,000 to 800,000 clones in the sample, roughly 72% were seen once. Material: memory CD4+ T cells sorted from blood. Subset specified: CD45RA-negative fraction. This TCR was recovered from a woman in her twenties or thirties in good health.

This chain's CDR3 is CASSLEEDTQYF. CDR3 DNA sequence: TGTGCCAGCAGCTTAGAGGAAGATACGCAGTATTTT. The V gene is TRBV7-8, the J gene TRBJ2-3; D is undetermined. Trimming pared 1 base from V and 5 bases from J, leaving 4 bases between. CDR1 SGHVS and CDR2 FQNEAQ come from the germline V gene. CDR3 length: 12 residues.